This record covers a single T cell receptor beta chain. The antigen remains unidentified. The entry originates in a study of cytomegalovirus exposure and HLA in healthy donors. Notes on the study in general: It was about 180 TCR beta chains that were listed as cytomegalovirus-associated. Presence/absence analyses rested on an assumption that sequencing depth was roughly uniform across donors. In a later analysis, several top co-occurrence clusters appeared linked to parvovirus B19, influenza, CMV and Epstein-Barr virus. As a later analysis showed, a missense DCLRE1C variant was linked to trimming of TCR beta V- and J-genes.

The CDR3 has 15 residues. Trimming shortened V by 8 bases and J by 6 bases, and 23 bases separated the two germline ends. Germline V gene sequence: CDR1 MGHDK, CDR2 SYGVNS. Amplification used 60 Vbeta primers and 13 Jbeta primers. The assay was immunoSEQ multiplex PCR, and TCRdb's table has in-frame clones only and misses some. Found here are 55,000 to 75,000 clones, more than 75% of them singletons; the top ten hold approximately 1.5%. The sequenced material came from PBMCs. V is TRBV25-1 and J is TRBJ2-7; D is possibly TRBD1 (6 bases). The clonotype comes from a man between 18 and 29 years old in good health and CMV-seronegative. In DNA, the CDR3 is TGTGCCAGCGGGACACGACGTGTTACCCTTTGCGAGCAGTACTTC. Translated, it gives CASGTRRVTLCEQYF.